These 28 T cell receptor beta chains share one sample of origin, sequenced in a study of T cell responses to AZD1222 COVID-19 vaccine (dated by TCRdb to about 2021). Interpreted using the paper, the time point label stands for: baseline before first vaccination. Receptor libraries were prepared by the immunoSEQ multiplex PCR assay. Entries here come from immuneACCESS through TCRdb and include only in-frame sequences with V and J called. Some clones fail to appear in such tables; in the studies checked, an unresolved V gene covers under half of the shortfall, and the cause of the remainder is unknown. The sample includes under 150,000 clones, with about 90% observed a single time. Jointly, the top ten make up 8.4% of the sample. Material: peripheral blood, obtained on day 0 of AZD1222 vaccination. These receptors all stem from an adult in good health.

This rearrangement joins TRBV7-9 to TRBJ1-4, with D perhaps TRBD1 (5 bases). V lost 1 base, J lost 8 bases, and 11 bases lay in between. There are 14 residues in the CDR3. Germline V gene sequence: CDR1 SEHNR, CDR2 FQNEAQ (reference sequence). DNA for the CDR3: TGTGCCAGCAGCTTAGGAGGGGCGAGGGAAAAACTGTTTTTT. As protein: CASSLGGAREKLFF. The variable domain in full, completed from reference TRBV7-9 and TRBJ1-4, reads DTGVSQNPRHKITKRGQNVTFRCDPISEHNRLYWYRQTLGQGPEFLTYFQNEAQLEKSRLLSDRFSAERPKGSFSTLEIQRTEQGDSAMYLCASSLGGAREKLFFGSGTQLSVL.

The chain has TRBV6-6 and TRBJ1-6; D is ambiguous. The germline CDR1 and CDR2 sequences are MNHNY and SVGAGI (reference sequence). Deletions cut 0 bases from V and 5 bases from J, with 2 bases between. This CDR3 spans 13 amino acids. CDR3 coding DNA: TGTGCCAGCAGTTACTCAGATAATTCACCCCTCCACTTT. It translates to CASSYSDNSPLHF.

V and J are TRBV4-2 and TRBJ1-4; the D is unclear. The CDR3 consists of 18 residues. Trimming removed 1 base at V and 2 bases at J, with 17 bases between. From germline, CDR1 is LGHNA and CDR2 YNFKEQ. This chain's CDR3 is CASSQGGVSESTNEKLFF. CDR3 bases: TGTGCCAGCAGCCAAGGGGGTGTCAGTGAGTCGACTAATGAAAAACTGTTTTTT.

Remarks on this clone: Since a much larger clone is just one base distant, this may be a read error. The chain employs TRBV28 and TRBJ1-1; D may be TRBD1 (5 bases). V lost 5 bases to trimming and J lost 0 bases, with 10 bases between them. This CDR3 comprises 14 residues. Germline V CDR1 and CDR2: MDHEN, SYDVKM. CDR3 region: CASSLRAMNTEAFF. The CDR3, as DNA: TGTGCCAGCAGTCTCAGGGCTATGAACACTGAAGCTTTCTTT. The whole variable domain, filled in from reference TRBV28 and TRBJ1-1, reads DVKVTQSSRYLVKRTGEKVFLECVQDMDHENMFWYRQDPGLGLRLIYFSYDVKMKEKGDIPEGYSVSREKKERFSLILESASTNQTSMYLCASSLRAMNTEAFFGQGTRLTVV.

The chain has TRBV5-1 and TRBJ1-1, with 10 bases identical to TRBD1. The CDR3 runs 13 residues. Looked up from germline, CDR1 is SGHRS and CDR2 is YFSETQ. With V trimmed by 5 bases and J by 2 bases, 0 bases remained unmatched. This CDR3 is CASRTGGNTEAFF. CDR3 in DNA: TGCGCCAGCAGGACAGGGGGCAACACTGAAGCTTTCTTT.

This clone was picked up one time. CDR3: CAISTGGGLGTEAFF. Written as DNA, the CDR3 is TGTGCCATCAGCACTGGTGGGGGGCTGGGCACTGAAGCTTTCTTT. This chain connects TRBV10-3 to TRBJ1-1; D perhaps matches TRBD1 (6 bases). The V end was cut by 6 bases, the J end by 4 bases, with 18 bases between. Per germline, CDR1 ENHRY and CDR2 SYGVKD. This CDR3 is built from 15 residues.

CDR3: CASSLRGGDGYTF. The CDR3 bases are TGTGCCAGCAGCTTGCGAGGGGGGGATGGCTACACCTTC. The chain has TRBV5-5 and TRBJ1-2; D may be TRBD1 (6 bases). CDR3 size: 13 residues. CDR1 and CDR2 (germline): SGHKS, YYEKEE (reference sequence). V lost 1 base, J lost 6 bases, and 10 bases lay in between.

Remarks on this clone: Other nucleotide sequences from this sample produce the same CDR3. J is TRBJ2-7 and V is TRBV5-1; D gene uncertain. The CDR3 has 12 residues. V lost 0 bases and J 5 bases, leaving 6 bases between the germline ends. CDR1 SGHRS and CDR2 YFSETQ come from the germline V gene. Here the CDR3 reads CASSLVGDEQYF. The CDR3 nucleotides are TGCGCCAGCAGCTTGGTGGGCGACGAGCAGTACTTC. Using reference TRBV5-1 and TRBJ2-7 for the parts outside the CDR3, the full variable domain is KAGVTQTPRYLIKTRGQQVTLSCSPISGHRSVSWYQQTPGQGLQFLFEYFSETQRNKGNFPGRFSGRQFSNSRSEMNVSTLELGDSALYLCASSLVGDEQYFGPGTRLTVT.

Here the CDR3 reads CACHWGRTNSPLHF. For the CDR3, the DNA is TGTGCCTGCCATTGGGGACGGACTAATTCACCCCTCCACTTT. This rearrangement joins TRBV2 to TRBJ1-6, with a tentative D call TRBD1 (5 bases). Germline assignment: CDR1 SNHLY and CDR2 FYNNEI. Trimming removed 11 bases at V and 6 bases at J, with 17 bases between. The CDR3 runs to 14 residues.

This CDR3 reads CASSYKRGGYNEQFF. The CDR3 nucleotides are TGTGCCAGCAGTTACAAGCGGGGGGGTTACAATGAGCAGTTCTTC. The chain is built from TRBV6-5 and TRBJ2-1, with 10 bases fitting TRBD2. The CDR3 runs to 15 residues. Trimming cost V 2 bases and J 4 bases; bases outside gene matches: 2. CDR1 is MNHEY, CDR2 SVGAGI, per germline.

This clone has a single count. This chain uses TRBV28 with TRBJ1-3, with D maybe TRBD1 (5 bases). The germline CDR1 and CDR2 sequences are MDHEN and SYDVKM. V was pared by 5 bases and J by 6 bases, with 17 bases between. This CDR3 comprises 15 residues. CDR3 nucleotide sequence: TGTGCCAGCAGTGCAACAGGACGGCGTCTAAACACCATATATTTT. Translation: CASSATGRRLNTIYF.

This rearrangement joins TRBV19 to TRBJ2-5; D possibly uses TRBD1 or TRBD2 (5 bases each). This CDR3 is built from 13 residues. V lost 5 bases, J lost 3 bases, and 10 bases lay in between. The V gene's germline CDR1 is LNHDA and CDR2 SQIVND (reference sequence). CDR3 in amino acids: CASSEGREETQYF. The CDR3 region has the DNA TGTGCCAGTAGTGAGGGGCGGGAAGAGACCCAGTACTTC.

This chain uses TRBV12-3 or TRBV12-4 with TRBJ2-5; D uncertain. V dropped 3 bases and J dropped 4 bases, with 9 bases sitting between them. The CDR3 is made up of 13 amino acids. The CDR3 DNA reads as TGTGCCAGCAGTTTCGATCGACGAGAGACCCAGTACTTC. Residues: CASSFDRRETQYF.

V is TRBV18 and J is TRBJ1-1; TRBD1 might be the D (5 bases). The germline V gene encodes CDR1 KGHSH and CDR2 LQKENI. Trimming shortened V by 0 bases and J by 4 bases, and 12 bases separated the two germline ends. This CDR3 contains 15 residues. The CDR3 DNA sequence: TGTGCCAGCTCACCACCAGGGGAGCGTGGCACTGAAGCTTTCTTT. The encoded protein is CASSPPGERGTEAFF.

The genes are TRBV20-1 and TRBJ1-2; D perhaps matches TRBD1 (6 bases). Trimming left V 3 bases short and J 5 bases short, with 13 bases between. There are 13 residues in the CDR3. Germline CDR1 and CDR2: DFQATT and SNEGSKA (reference sequence). In nucleotides, the CDR3 is TGCAGTGCTAGTGGGGGGACAAGGTATGGCTACACCTTC. Protein product: CSASGGTRYGYTF.

The CDR3 sequence: CASSLPDPSGNTIYF. CDR3 nucleotides: TGCGCCAGCAGCTTGCCAGATCCCTCTGGAAACACCATATATTTT. The chain couples TRBV5-1 to TRBJ1-3; D is uncertain. V dropped 1 base and J dropped 0 bases, with 8 bases sitting between them. Germline V gene data show CDR1 as SGHRS and CDR2 as YFSETQ. CDR3 length: 15 residues. Full variable domain (outside the CDR3, taken from reference TRBV5-1 and TRBJ1-3): KAGVTQTPRYLIKTRGQQVTLSCSPISGHRSVSWYQQTPGQGLQFLFEYFSETQRNKGNFPGRFSGRQFSNSRSEMNVSTLELGDSALYLCASSLPDPSGNTIYFGEGSWLTVV.

This clone has only one observation. The rearrangement joins TRBV27 to TRBJ2-1; D tentatively fits TRBD1 or TRBD2 (5 bases each). CDR3 length: 18 residues. From germline, CDR1 is MNHEY and CDR2 SMNVEV (reference sequence). Trimming removed 6 bases at V and 0 bases at J, with 21 bases between. This CDR3 reads CASRWDATGFSSYNEQFF. In nucleotides, the CDR3 is TGTGCCAGCAGATGGGACGCTACCGGGTTTAGCTCCTACAATGAGCAGTTCTTC.

The chain uses TRBV3-1 (or the pseudogene TRBV3-2) and TRBJ2-7, with 7 bases matching TRBD2. The CDR3 runs 14 residues. V gave up 3 bases and J gave up 0 bases; unmatched junction bases: 2. Germline V lookup: CDR1 LGHDT, CDR2 YNNKEL (reference sequence). The CDR3 here is CASSQGGISYEQYF. DNA of the CDR3: TGTGCCAGCAGCCAGGGAGGGATCTCCTACGAGCAGTACTTC.

The chain employs TRBV10-1 and TRBJ2-3; TRBD2 matches 9 bases. Looked up from germline, CDR1 is WNHNN and CDR2 is SYGVQD (reference sequence). V was clipped by 6 bases and J by 0 bases; unmatched bases: 4. The CDR3 is made up of 15 amino acids. CDR3 bases: TGCGCCAGCAGCCTGACTAGCGGAAGCACAGATACGCAGTATTTT. Translation gives CASSLTSGSTDTQYF.

This clone was counted only a few times. The genes are TRBV6-2 or TRBV6-3 and TRBJ1-1; weak D call: TRBD1 (5 bases). CDR1 and CDR2 from the germline V gene are MNHEY and SVGEGT. V dropped 5 bases and J dropped 4 bases, with 20 bases sitting between them. CDR3 length: 16 residues. CDR3 sequence (DNA): TGTGCCAGCAGTCAGGACGCAGGGATGGTGAGCACTGAAGCTTTCTTT. Translated, it gives CASSQDAGMVSTEAFF.

This clone came up once. V usage is TRBV30 and J usage is TRBJ2-7, with 10 nucleotides matching TRBD2. The germline gives CDR1 GTSNPN, CDR2 SVGIG (reference sequence). The V segment lost 2 bases and the J segment 2 bases; nucleotides outside the gene matches: 6. The CDR3 contains 15 residues. The CDR3 reads CAWSSLAGEAYEQYF. DNA of the CDR3: TGTGCCTGGAGTTCCCTAGCGGGGGAAGCCTACGAGCAGTACTTC.

This clone came up once. The genes are TRBV5-6 and TRBJ2-3; 10 positions agree with TRBD1. V shed 3 bases, J shed 4 bases, and the junction held 8 bases outside the gene matches. The CDR3 has 16 amino acids. Germline V gives CDR1 SGHDT, CDR2 YYEEEE. CDR3 region: CASSSDRGPRADTQYF. Here the CDR3 DNA reads TGTGCCAGCAGCTCCGACAGGGGGCCCCGCGCAGATACGCAGTATTTT.

J is TRBJ1-2 and V is TRBV29-1; TRBD1 matches at 7 bases. Germline V gives CDR1 SQVTM, CDR2 ANQGSEA. The CDR3 totals 12 residues. The trim removed 7 bases at V and 5 bases at J, leaving 7 bases unmatched. The CDR3 DNA reads TGCAGCGGCTCGACAGGGAGTTATGGCTACACCTTC. Translation: CSGSTGSYGYTF.

The rearrangement uses TRBV7-2 and TRBJ2-1, with 8 bases matching TRBD2. Germline CDR1 and CDR2: SGHTA and FQGNSA. V shed 1 base and J 4 bases; nucleotides not matched to a gene: 0. The CDR3 extends over 14 amino acids. The CDR3 here is CASSLGGGYNEQFF. The CDR3 bases are TGTGCCAGCAGCTTAGGCGGGGGGTACAATGAGCAGTTCTTC.

This chain joins TRBV28 and TRBJ2-2; TRBD2 matches at 7 bases. This CDR3 has 16 amino acids. With 1 base clipped from V and 5 bases from J, the junction kept 7 bases outside the gene matches. Germline CDR1 is MDHEN and CDR2 is SYDVKM. CDR3 in amino acids: CASSLSGGRDTGELFF. The CDR3 DNA is TGTGCCAGCAGTTTATCCGGCGGGAGAGATACCGGGGAGCTGTTTTTT.

This clone showed up just a few times. The rearrangement links TRBV7-2 to TRBJ1-5; the D is unclear. The CDR3 is made up of 14 amino acids. Germline V lookup: CDR1 SGHTA, CDR2 FQGNSA. The V and J ends lost 5 bases and 3 bases respectively, with 11 bases between them. DNA for the CDR3: TGTGCCAGCAGCCAAACAGACCACAATCAGCCCCAGCATTTT. Translating it yields CASSQTDHNQPQHF.

This chain links TRBV7-9 with TRBJ2-3; no clear D gene. Germline V gene sequence: CDR1 SEHNR, CDR2 FQNEAQ (reference sequence). Trimming took off 5 bases at V and 0 bases at J, with 12 bases between the two ends. The CDR3 is 15 residues long. The CDR3 DNA reads TGTGCCAGCAGCCAAGGAGCAACTAGCACAGATACGCAGTATTTT. This gives the protein CASSQGATSTDTQYF.

The chain has TRBV19 and TRBJ1-2, with 8 bases fitting TRBD1. The CDR3 runs to 13 residues. The germline gives CDR1 LNHDA, CDR2 SQIVND (reference sequence). The ends lost 3 bases at V and 7 bases at J; junction bases unmatched: 4. The CDR3 is CASSIDRGSGYTF. The DNA of the CDR3 is TGTGCCAGTAGTATTGACAGGGGCTCTGGCTACACCTTC.